This TCR beta chain came from a study of blood T cell repertoires in COVID-19. The germline V gene has CDR1 SNHLY and CDR2 FYNNEI. This CDR3 is built from 13 residues. Trimming took 6 bases from V and 3 from J, leaving 11 bases between them. Sequenced by immunoSEQ multiplex PCR; TCRdb stores in-frame clones only, minus some. The data show 380,000 or so clones, with 80% to 90% seen just once and roughly 6.6% held by the top ten. The chain uses TRBV2 and TRBJ1-2; no clear D. The TCR was taken from a woman in her sixties or seventies with COVID-19, enrolled during active disease. Sequences were obtained from peripheral blood. CDR3 in amino acids: CASRPNTDYGYTF. DNA for the CDR3: TGTGCCAGCAGGCCGAATACTGACTATGGCTACACCTTC.